Following are 9 T cell receptor beta chains from one sample sequenced in a study of T cells in Graves' hyperthyroidism and ophthalmopathy. Researchers amplified the TCR beta CDR3 regions from RNA transcripts. The HTBI primer set served for first-round RT-PCR of the TCR CDR3. In TCRdb, the multiplex PCR reads were re-called with MiXCR into one record per CDR3 protein. The profile shows under 450,000 distinct CDR3 sequences, approximately 17% of them singletons. The source material was blood. The receptors derive from a woman in her twenties or thirties with Graves' hyperthyroidism that later progressed to Graves' ophthalmopathy.

This clonotype was counted at least ten times. V usage is TRBV5-1 and J usage is TRBJ2-5; D possibly corresponds to TRBD1 (5 bases). Germline loops: CDR1 SGHRS, CDR2 YFSETQ. The CDR3 extends over 14 amino acids. V lost 3 bases to trimming and J lost 4 bases, with 13 bases between them. CDR3 region: CASSSLTGGETQYF. Written as DNA, the CDR3 is TGCGCCAGCAGCTCCCTAACAGGTGGAGAGACCCAGTACTTC.

This clonotype has a count of ten or more. This chain uses TRBV27 with TRBJ1-1, with a tentative D call TRBD1 (5 bases). The germline CDR1 and CDR2 sequences are MNHEY and SMNVEV (reference sequence). The CDR3 length is 12 residues. The V gene lost 5 bases and the J gene lost 7 bases, with 11 bases spanning the gap. The CDR3 here is CASSEGYGEAFF. The CDR3 nucleotides are TGTGCCAGCAGTGAGGGGTACGGTGAAGCTTTCTTT.

This clonotype was recorded at least ten times. The V call is TRBV19, the J call TRBJ2-1; D is perhaps TRBD1 (6 bases). Per the germline V gene, CDR1 is LNHDA and CDR2 is SQIVND (reference sequence). The length of the CDR3 is 13 residues. V was clipped by 1 base and J by 10 bases, with 11 bases between them. The CDR3 spells CASSIATGSEQFF. CDR3 DNA sequence: TGTGCCAGTAGTATAGCCACAGGGTCGGAGCAGTTCTTC.

The V gene is TRBV19, the J gene TRBJ1-4; 7 nucleotides align to TRBD1. The CDR3 is 14 amino acids. Germline lookup yields CDR1 LNHDA and CDR2 SQIVND (reference sequence). This chain's CDR3 is CSTENRGTNEKLFF. The CDR3 coding sequence is TGTTCCACCGAAAACAGGGGAACTAATGAAAAACTGTTTTTT.

At least ten counts were recorded for this clonotype. The chain has TRBV12-3 or TRBV12-4 and TRBJ2-1; 9 positions match TRBD2. This CDR3 comprises 15 residues. Trimming removed 2 bases from V and 7 bases from J; junction bases left unmatched: 6. For the CDR3, the DNA is TGTGCCAGCAGTTTAATAGCGGGAGTTGGGAATGAGCAGTTCTTC. Its translation: CASSLIAGVGNEQFF.

This clonotype was picked up a small number of times. DNA for the CDR3: TGTGCCAGCTCACCGGGACAGGCTCCGGGTAATGAGCAGTTCTTC. Residues: CASSPGQAPGNEQFF. The chain is built from TRBV18 and TRBJ2-1, with 8 bases lining up with TRBD1. Germline V gives CDR1 KGHSH, CDR2 LQKENI. The CDR3 is 15 residues long. J was trimmed by 7 bases and V by 3 bases; bases with no gene match: 8.

This clonotype showed up many times. The V gene is TRBV11-2, the J gene TRBJ2-1; D gene unclear. Trimming shortened V by 0 bases and J by 11 bases, and 11 bases separated the two germline ends. This CDR3 spans 13 amino acids. CDR1 is SGHAT and CDR2 is FQNNGV in the germline V gene. CDR3 nucleotide sequence: TGTGCCAGCAGCTTAGACCCAGGCGGACAGCAGTTCTTC. Translating it yields CASSLDPGGQQFF. Full variable domain (outside the CDR3, taken from reference TRBV11-2 and TRBJ2-1): EAGVAQSPRYKIIEKRQSVAFWCNPISGHATLYWYQQILGQGPKLLIQFQNNGVVDDSQLPKDRFSAERLKGVDSTLKIQPAKLEDSAVYLCASSLDPGGQQFFGPGTRLTVL.

Ten or more counts support this clonotype. J is TRBJ1-4 and V is TRBV7-9, with D uncertain. Trimming removed 5 bases from V and 8 bases from J, with 9 bases in between. The length of the CDR3 is 12 residues. Germline V gene lookup returns CDR1 SEHNR and CDR2 FQNEAQ (reference sequence). The CDR3, as DNA: TGTGCCAGCAGCCGGACGGAAGAAAAACTGTTTTTT. Encoded protein: CASSRTEEKLFF.

The chain couples TRBV7-2 to TRBJ1-2, with D possibly being TRBD1 (5 bases). The CDR3 spans 15 residues. The V end lost 5 bases, the J end lost 8 bases, and 21 bases lay between the germline ends. Germline values: CDR1 SGHTA, CDR2 FQGNSA. CDR3 bases: TGTGCCAGCAGCCCGTGGGCGGGGGGTGGTGGGGGCTACACCTTC. It encodes CASSPWAGGGGGYTF.